The next 5 T cell receptor beta chains were all read from a single sample in a study of CD8 T cells in Susac syndrome (dated by TCRdb to about 2019). Libraries were prepared through the immunoSEQ multiplex PCR assay. RNA was extracted using the RNeasy kit, and roughly 0.45 to 1 microgram was reverse transcribed with random hexamers. In TCRdb, the public reads were trimmed at Q25 with fastp and aligned with MiXCR, with productive beta chains retained. A single entry per CDR3 protein holds the most common genes and DNA from its merged rows. The sample includes about 130,000 distinct CDR3 sequences, with about 95% observed a single time. The top ten clones comprise more than 0.095% of the sample. Source material: CD4+ T cells from PBMCs. All receptors come from a human donor in good health.

The chain combines TRBV15 with TRBJ2-6, with unresolved D. Germline V CDR1 and CDR2: LNHNV, YYDKDF (reference sequence). The CDR3 contains 16 residues. The germline V and J ends were trimmed by 0 bases and 0 bases, with 6 bases remaining between them. In nucleotides, the CDR3 is TGTGCCACCAGCAGAGATGGGTTCTCTGGGGCCAACGTCCTGACTTTC. It translates to CATSRDGFSGANVLTF.

The rearrangement joins TRBV4-1 to TRBJ1-5; 11 nucleotides match TRBD1. CDR1 and CDR2 (germline): MGHRA, YSYEKL. CDR3 length: 15 residues. V shed 4 bases, J shed 6 bases, and the junction held 5 bases outside the gene matches. The CDR3 loop is CASSPEGTGGQPQHF. The CDR3 nucleotides are TGCGCCAGCAGCCCTGAAGGGACAGGGGGTCAGCCCCAGCATTTT.

The CDR3 bases are TGTGCCAGCAGCCAAGAGGGACTGAACGTCTATGGCTACACCTTC. This gives the protein CASSQEGLNVYGYTF. The V gene is TRBV14, the J gene TRBJ1-2; D is possibly TRBD1 (5 bases). The germline V gene encodes CDR1 SGHDN and CDR2 FVKESK. V was pared by 0 bases and J by 4 bases, with 12 bases between. CDR3 length: 15 amino acids.

The V call is TRBV19, the J call TRBJ2-3, with D possibly TRBD2 on 7 matching bases. The CDR3 has 14 residues. CDR1 and CDR2 from the germline V gene are LNHDA and SQIVND (reference sequence). V dropped 10 bases and J dropped 4 bases, with 18 bases sitting between them. The CDR3 DNA reads as TGTGCCACATCAGGGGCGGGAGTCTCAGATACGCAGTATTTT. It yields the protein CATSGAGVSDTQYF.

The chain employs TRBV18 and TRBJ2-1; D call uncertain. Germline V gives CDR1 KGHSH, CDR2 LQKENI. V gave up 5 bases and J gave up 3 bases, with 2 bases separating them. This CDR3 contains 11 residues. As DNA, the CDR3 is TGTGCCAGCTCAAACTACAATGAGCAGTTCTTC. Protein product: CASSNYNEQFF.